This T cell receptor beta chain was captured by sequencing in a study of T cells in Graves' hyperthyroidism and ophthalmopathy. Overall study: Peripheral blood sampling occurred at initial diagnosis, before any treatment. Study-wide results and limits: Prediction of ophthalmopathy progression came a median roughly 6.6 months pre-onset. Blood also carried most thyroid clonotypes expanded above 0.001.

The TCR beta CDR3 regions underwent amplification using RNA transcripts as the source. Initially, a first-round RT-PCR of the TCR CDR3 employed the HTBI primer set. TCRdb re-derived calls from the multiplex PCR reads in MiXCR, one entry per CDR3 protein. The repertoire consists of roughly 250,000 distinct CDR3 sequences, with roughly 15% occurring once and the leading ten covering roughly 15%. This clonotype was counted many times. Its antigen is unknown. Newly diagnosed hyperthyroidism, duration under 2 months, in patients aged 18 to 65. The CDR3 is 15 residues long. The V gene's germline CDR1 is MNHEY and CDR2 SMNVEV (reference sequence). With V trimmed by 1 base and J by 8 bases, 3 bases remained unmatched.

This clonotype was sampled from a woman between 40 and 55 years old with Graves' hyperthyroidism that later progressed to Graves' ophthalmopathy. The chain carries TRBV27 and TRBJ2-1, with 12 bases identical to TRBD2. Sequencing was carried out using blood. DNA of the CDR3: TGTGCCAGCAGTTTATTGGCTAGCGGGAGGGATGAGCAGTTCTTC. Translation: CASSLLASGRDEQFF.